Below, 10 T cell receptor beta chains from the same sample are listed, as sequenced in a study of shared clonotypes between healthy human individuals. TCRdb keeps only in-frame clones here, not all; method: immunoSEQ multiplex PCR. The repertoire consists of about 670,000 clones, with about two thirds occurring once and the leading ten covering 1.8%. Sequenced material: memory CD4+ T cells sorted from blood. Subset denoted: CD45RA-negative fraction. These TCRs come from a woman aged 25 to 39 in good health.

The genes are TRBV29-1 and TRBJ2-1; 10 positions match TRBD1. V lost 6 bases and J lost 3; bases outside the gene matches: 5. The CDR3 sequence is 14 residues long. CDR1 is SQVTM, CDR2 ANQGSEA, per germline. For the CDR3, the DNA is TGCAGCGTGACGGGACAGGGGATCTACAATGAGCAGTTCTTC. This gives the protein CSVTGQGIYNEQFF.

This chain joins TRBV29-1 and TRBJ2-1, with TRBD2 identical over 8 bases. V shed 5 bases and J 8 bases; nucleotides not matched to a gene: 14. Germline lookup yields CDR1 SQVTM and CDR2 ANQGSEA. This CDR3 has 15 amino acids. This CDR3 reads CSVRGSGGPSDEQFF. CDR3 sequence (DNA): TGCAGCGTTCGGGGCTCGGGAGGGCCCTCCGATGAGCAGTTCTTC.

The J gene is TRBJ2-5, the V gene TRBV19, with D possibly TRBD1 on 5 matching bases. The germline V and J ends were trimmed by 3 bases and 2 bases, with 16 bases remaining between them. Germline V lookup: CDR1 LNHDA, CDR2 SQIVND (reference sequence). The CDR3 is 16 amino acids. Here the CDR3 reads CASSIVGRARQETQYF. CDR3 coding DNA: TGTGCCAGTAGTATTGTTGGCAGGGCCCGGCAAGAGACCCAGTACTTC.

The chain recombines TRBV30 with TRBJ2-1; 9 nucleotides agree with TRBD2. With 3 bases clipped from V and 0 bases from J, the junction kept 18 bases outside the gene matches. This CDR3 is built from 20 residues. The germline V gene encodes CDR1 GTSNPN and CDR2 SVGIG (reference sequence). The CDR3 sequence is CAWSGRGLASYRGSYNEQFF. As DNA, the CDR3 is TGTGCCTGGAGCGGGCGTGGACTAGCGTCCTACAGGGGCTCCTACAATGAGCAGTTCTTC.

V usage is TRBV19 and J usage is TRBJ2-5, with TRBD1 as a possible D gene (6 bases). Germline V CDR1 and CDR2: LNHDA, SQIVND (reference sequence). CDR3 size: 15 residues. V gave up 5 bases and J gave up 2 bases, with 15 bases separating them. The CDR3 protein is CASSPRYRVQETQYF. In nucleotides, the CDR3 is TGTGCCAGTAGTCCCCGCTACAGGGTTCAAGAGACCCAGTACTTC.

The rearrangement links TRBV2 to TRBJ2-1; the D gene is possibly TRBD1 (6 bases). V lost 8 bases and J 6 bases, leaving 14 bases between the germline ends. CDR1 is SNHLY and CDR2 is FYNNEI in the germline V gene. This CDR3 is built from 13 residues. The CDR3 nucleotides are TGTGCCAGCGGTCAGGGGTGGGGCAATGAGCAGTTCTTC. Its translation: CASGQGWGNEQFF.

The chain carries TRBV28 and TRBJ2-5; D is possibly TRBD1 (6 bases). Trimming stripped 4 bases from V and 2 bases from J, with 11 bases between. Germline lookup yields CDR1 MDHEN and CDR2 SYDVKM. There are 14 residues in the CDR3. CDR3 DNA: TGTGCCAGCAGTTCGATGACAGGTCAAGAGACCCAGTACTTC. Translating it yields CASSSMTGQETQYF. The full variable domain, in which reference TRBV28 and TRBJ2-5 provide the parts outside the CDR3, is DVKVTQSSRYLVKRTGEKVFLECVQDMDHENMFWYRQDPGLGLRLIYFSYDVKMKEKGDIPEGYSVSREKKERFSLILESASTNQTSMYLCASSSMTGQETQYFGPGTRLLVL.

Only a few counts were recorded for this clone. CDR3 region: CASSLAGTEETQYF. In nucleotides, the CDR3 is TGTGCCAGCAGCCTCGCCGGGACAGAAGAGACCCAGTACTTC. V usage is TRBV7-3 and J usage is TRBJ2-5, with 7 bases identical to TRBD1. V was pared by 5 bases and J by 3 bases, with 6 bases of the junction left unmatched. CDR3 size: 14 residues. Germline loops: CDR1 SGHTA, CDR2 FQGTGA.

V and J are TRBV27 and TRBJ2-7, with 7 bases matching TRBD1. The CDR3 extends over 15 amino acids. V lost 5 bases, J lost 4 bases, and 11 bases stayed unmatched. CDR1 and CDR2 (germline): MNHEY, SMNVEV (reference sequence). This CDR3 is CASSPRQGGMYEQYF. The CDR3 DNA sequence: TGTGCCAGCAGTCCTCGACAGGGCGGTATGTACGAGCAGTACTTC.

The CDR3 loop reads CASSSRTANTGELFF. The DNA for the CDR3 is TGTGCCAGCTCATCGCGGACAGCGAACACCGGGGAGCTGTTTTTT. The V and J genes are TRBV18 and TRBJ2-2, with D tentatively TRBD1 (6 bases). V was cut by 5 bases and J by 0 bases, with 10 bases left in between. Germline-derived CDR1 and CDR2 are KGHSH and LQKENI. This CDR3 region has 15 residues. Full variable domain (missing parts from reference TRBV18 and TRBJ2-2): NAGVMQNPRHLVRRRGQEARLRCSPMKGHSHVYWYRQLPEEGLKFMVYLQKENIIDESGMPKERFSAEFPKEGPSILRIQQVVRGDSAAYFCASSSRTANTGELFFGEGSRLTVL.